This entry lists 10 T cell receptor beta chains sequenced from one sample in a study of OX40 agonist ivuxolimab in advanced cancers. Library preparation was by the immunoSEQ multiplex PCR assay. TCRdb holds this immuneACCESS table with in-frame rearrangements only. Some clones are missing; in checked studies, unresolved V genes explain under half, and the rest has no known cause. The sample table records approximately 77,000 clones; roughly 93% of these occur just once. Around 0.3% of the sample belongs to the ten largest clones. Source: CD4+ or CD8+ T cells sorted from blood, taken in a trial of the OX40 agonist ivuxolimab. The source is an adult with an advanced solid tumor such as melanoma, head and neck, liver or kidney cancer.

The chain is built from TRBV6-1 and TRBJ2-7; 9 bases line up with TRBD1. CDR1 is MNHNS and CDR2 is SASEGT in the germline V gene. The trim removed 5 bases at V and 3 bases at J, leaving 5 bases unmatched. The CDR3 is 14 residues long. CDR3 nucleotide sequence: TGTGCCAGCAGTAATACAGGGGGCGGCTACGAGCAGTACTTC. This sequence encodes CASSNTGGGYEQYF.

This chain's CDR3 is CASSQPGQGAGETQYF. The CDR3 DNA sequence: TGTGCCAGCAGCCAACCGGGACAGGGGGCTGGGGAGACCCAGTACTTC. The chain links TRBV7-9 to TRBJ2-5; the match to TRBD1 covers 12 bases. Trimming removed 5 bases from V and 5 bases from J; junction bases left unmatched: 9. In germline, CDR1 is SEHNR, CDR2 FQNEAQ (reference sequence). This CDR3 is 16 amino acids long.

V and J are TRBV5-6 and TRBJ2-2, with D uncertain. V was cut by 0 bases and J by 0 bases, with 12 bases left in between. Germline V gene data show CDR1 as SGHDT and CDR2 as YYEEEE. There are 17 residues in the CDR3. DNA for the CDR3: TGTGCCAGCAGCTTGGGCGTGGACGCCTCGAACACCGGGGAGCTGTTTTTT. It is translated as CASSLGVDASNTGELFF.

The chain uses TRBV4-1 and TRBJ2-5; D ambiguous. The CDR3 is 13 residues long. The V gene's germline CDR1 is MGHRA and CDR2 YSYEKL. V was shortened by 4 bases and J by 2 bases, with 8 bases between the two germline ends. This CDR3 is CASSLVRQETQYF. CDR3 bases: TGCGCCAGCAGCCTTGTACGGCAAGAGACCCAGTACTTC.

Comments on this clone: At one boundary the junction diverges from the germline segment, which might be a read error. The genes are TRBV28 and TRBJ1-1; D is unresolved. The CDR3 extends over 8 amino acids. Per the germline V gene, CDR1 is MDHEN and CDR2 is SYDVKM. This chain's CDR3 is CAAEPGSF. In DNA, the CDR3 is TGTGCCGCGGAACCGGGCAGCTTT. Full variable domain (remainder filled in from reference TRBV28 and TRBJ1-1): DVKVTQSSRYLVKRTGEKVFLECVQDMDHENMFWYRQDPGLGLRLIYFSYDVKMKEKGDIPEGYSVSREKKERFSLILESASTNQTSMYLCAAEPGSFGQGTRLTVV.

The V gene is TRBV5-1, the J gene TRBJ2-1; 13 positions match TRBD2. CDR3 length equals 19 residues. The germline gives CDR1 SGHRS, CDR2 YFSETQ. With V trimmed by 2 bases and J by 0 bases, 8 bases remained unmatched. The CDR3 DNA sequence: TGCGCCAGCAGCTTATTGGGGACTAGCGGGACCTTCTCCTACAATGAGCAGTTCTTC. Translated, it gives CASSLLGTSGTFSYNEQFF.

V usage is TRBV9 and J usage is TRBJ1-2; D remains ambiguous. The V and J ends lost 0 bases and 3 bases respectively, with 6 bases between them. The germline V gene has CDR1 SGDLS and CDR2 YYNGEE. The CDR3 runs 13 residues. CDR3 amino acids: CASSVEADYGYTF. CDR3 DNA sequence: TGTGCCAGCAGCGTAGAGGCAGACTATGGCTACACCTTC. Drawing the rest from reference TRBV9 and TRBJ1-2, the complete variable domain is DSGVTQTPKHLITATGQRVTLRCSPRSGDLSVYWYQQSLDQGLQFLIQYYNGEERAKGNILERFSAQQFPDLHSELNLSSLELGDSALYFCASSVEADYGYTFGSGTRLTVV.

This chain uses TRBV5-6 with TRBJ2-7; no definite D call. From germline, CDR1 is SGHDT and CDR2 YYEEEE. The germline V and J ends were trimmed by 4 bases and 0 bases, with 14 bases remaining between them. This CDR3 has 15 amino acids. The CDR3 coding sequence is TGTGCCAGCAGCCCCTTAGAGGAGAGCTCCTACGAGCAGTACTTC. Translating it yields CASSPLEESSYEQYF. The full variable domain, rest sourced from reference TRBV5-6 and TRBJ2-7, is DAGVTQSPTHLIKTRGQQVTLRCSPKSGHDTVSWYQQALGQGPQFIFQYYEEEERQRGNFPDRFSGHQFPNYSSELNVNALLLGDSALYLCASSPLEESSYEQYFGPGTRLTVT.

The rearrangement joins TRBV7-8 to TRBJ2-2, with 9 nucleotides matching TRBD2. The CDR3 is made up of 15 amino acids. Germline loops: CDR1 SGHVS, CDR2 FQNEAQ. Losses at the gene ends were 3 bases for V and 4 bases for J; bases not matched to a gene: 3. Here the CDR3 DNA reads TGTGCCAGCAGCTTGATGACTAGCGGCACCGGGGAGCTGTTTTTT. It yields the protein CASSLMTSGTGELFF.

The chain is built from TRBV19 and TRBJ2-1; D call uncertain. CDR1 and CDR2 (germline): LNHDA, SQIVND (reference sequence). V lost 7 bases to trimming and J lost 6 bases, with 10 bases between them. The CDR3 is 12 amino acids. The CDR3 nucleotides read TGTGCCAGTAACGTCGGTGTCAATGAGCAGTTCTTC. Encoded protein: CASNVGVNEQFF.